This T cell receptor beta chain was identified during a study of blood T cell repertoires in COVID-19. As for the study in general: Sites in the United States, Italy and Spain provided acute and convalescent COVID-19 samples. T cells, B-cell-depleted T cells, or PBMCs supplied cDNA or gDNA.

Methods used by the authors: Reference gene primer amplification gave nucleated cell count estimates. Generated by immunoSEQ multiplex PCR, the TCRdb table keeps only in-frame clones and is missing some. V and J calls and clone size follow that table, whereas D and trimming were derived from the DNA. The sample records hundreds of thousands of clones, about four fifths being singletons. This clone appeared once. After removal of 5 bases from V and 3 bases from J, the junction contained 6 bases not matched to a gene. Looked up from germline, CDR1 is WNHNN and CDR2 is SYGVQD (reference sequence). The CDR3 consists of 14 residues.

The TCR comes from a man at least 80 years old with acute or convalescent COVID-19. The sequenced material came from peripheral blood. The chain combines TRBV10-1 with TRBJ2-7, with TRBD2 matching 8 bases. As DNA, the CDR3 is TGCGCCAGCAGTCGGGGACTAGTTTACTACGAGCAGTACTTC. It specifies CASSRGLVYYEQYF.